The TCR beta chain described here comes from a study of tumor T cells in aggressive B-cell lymphoma. The CDR3 totals 11 residues. Germline CDR1 and CDR2: MNHNY and SVGAGI (reference sequence). On this clone: A junction end diverges from the germline sequence, so it may reflect a read error. Other DNA sequences from this sample encode an identical CDR3 as well.

Produced via immunoSEQ multiplex PCR; TCRdb's table is partial and in-frame only. The sample has approximately 3,000 clones; over 75% are singletons. Sequences were obtained from tumor tissue. The rearrangement joins TRBV6-6 to TRBJ1-2; 7 positions match TRBD1. This sequence was found in an adult with diffuse large B cell lymphoma. Some clones in this sample may be carry-over from other donors' samples. The DNA for the CDR3 is TGTGCCAGCAGTACAGGGGATGGCTACACCTTT. Translated: CASSTGDGYTF.